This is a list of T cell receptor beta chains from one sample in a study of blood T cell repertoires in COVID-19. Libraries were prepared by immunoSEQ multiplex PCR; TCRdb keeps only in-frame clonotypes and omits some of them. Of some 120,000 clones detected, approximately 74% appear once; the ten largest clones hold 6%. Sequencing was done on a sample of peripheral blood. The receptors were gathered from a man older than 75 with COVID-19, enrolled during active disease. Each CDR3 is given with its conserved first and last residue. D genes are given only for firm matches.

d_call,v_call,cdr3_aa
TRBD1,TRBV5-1,CASSGTGGNTEAFF
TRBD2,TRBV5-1,CASSLVGFAGDNEQFF
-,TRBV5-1,CASSLIPQREAEQFF
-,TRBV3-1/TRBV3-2,CASSQDRNEQFF
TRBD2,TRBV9,CASSVTSMNTGELFF
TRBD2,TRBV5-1,CASSAGLAGGQETQYF
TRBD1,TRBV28,CASATGVVGNTIYF
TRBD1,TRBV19,CASSIPRGTEAFF
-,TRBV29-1,CSVDGGTDTQYF
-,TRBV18,CASSPQQGREKLFF
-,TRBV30,CAWSGPKRDTQYF
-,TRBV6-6,CASSWDLNTEAFF
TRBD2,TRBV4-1,CASSSRLAALGTQYF
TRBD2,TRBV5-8,CASSLTLSGRASYNEQFF
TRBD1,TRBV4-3,CASSQGQGDNQPQHF
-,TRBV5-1,CASSLGAAYNEQFF
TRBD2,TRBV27,CASSFPGGGPNTGELFF
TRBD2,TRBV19,CASSPLWEGSSYEQYF
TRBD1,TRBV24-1,CATGTGSSYEQYF
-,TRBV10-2,CASSSQDTQYF
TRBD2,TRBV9,CASSVEASGRVGETQYF
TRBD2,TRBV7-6,CASSTGGSYNEQFF
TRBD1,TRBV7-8,CASSLGQGNYGYTF
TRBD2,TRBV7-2,CASSLSSGSSYNEQFF
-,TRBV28,CASSTPEPNYGYTF
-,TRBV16,CASSQWGTPGYTF
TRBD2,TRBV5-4,CASSPGQGGLAGPSYEQYF
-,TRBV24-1,CATSDARQQSQETQYF